These 24 T cell receptor beta chains were sequenced from one sample in a study of CD8+ T cells in alopecia areata (dated by TCRdb to about 2018). The sample's time point label, decoded: approximately 4 weeks on oral tofacitinib. Taken with the paper, the label for treatment or condition translates to: oral pan-JAK inhibitor, 5-10 mg twice daily. Preparation of the library involved the immunoSEQ multiplex PCR assay. For TCR sequencing, RNA was extracted from every sample and reverse transcribed into cDNA to serve as template. TCRdb took this table from immuneACCESS and kept in-frame rearrangements with V and J called. Such tables lack part of the clones; where checked against another copy, unresolved V genes explain under half of the gap, and the rest is unexplained. The sample includes approximately 170,000 clones, with 45% to 65% observed a single time. Together, the top ten hold 0.65% to 0.7% of the sample.

The material was CD4+ T cells sorted from blood, obtained at week 4, from a patient treated with tofacitinib. The receptors derive from a human donor with alopecia areata.

This chain connects TRBV11-2 to TRBJ2-1, with D uncertain. Trimming removed 2 bases at V and 5 bases at J, with 7 bases between. The CDR3 loop spans 13 amino acids. Germline CDR1 and CDR2: SGHAT and FQNNGV. The CDR3 protein is CASSLSVDNEQFF. The CDR3 nucleotides read TGTGCCAGCAGCTTATCCGTCGACAATGAGCAGTTCTTC.

The V call is TRBV7-2, the J call TRBJ2-5; D is undetermined. This CDR3 comprises 14 residues. Germline V gene data show CDR1 as SGHTA and CDR2 as FQGNSA. Trimming removed 1 base at V and 2 bases at J, with 8 bases between. The CDR3 loop reads CASSLEAAQETQYF. In nucleotides, the CDR3 is TGTGCCAGCAGCTTAGAAGCAGCGCAAGAGACCCAGTACTTC.

The V gene is TRBV5-1, the J gene TRBJ2-2, with 8 bases fitting TRBD2. Unmatched junction bases numbered 6, after V lost 4 bases and J lost 1 base. CDR1 and CDR2 from the germline V gene are SGHRS and YFSETQ. This CDR3 has 16 amino acids. CDR3 nucleotide sequence: TGCGCCAGCAGCCCCACTAGCGGACTGAACACCGGGGAGCTGTTTTTT. Translation: CASSPTSGLNTGELFF.

CDR3 bases: TGTGCCAGCGGCTCAGTAGGCGAGCAGTACTTC. Its translation: CASGSVGEQYF. V gene TRBV6-1 combines with J gene TRBJ2-7, with D unclear. Germline V gene data show CDR1 as MNHNS and CDR2 as SASEGT. The CDR3 consists of 11 residues. The V and J ends lost 8 bases and 6 bases respectively, with 11 bases between them.

The chain recombines TRBV30 with TRBJ1-1, with D uncertain. Per germline, CDR1 GTSNPN and CDR2 SVGIG (reference sequence). This CDR3 contains 13 residues. Trimming took 2 bases from V and 3 from J, leaving 10 bases between them. CDR3 nucleotide sequence: TGTGCCTGGAGTCGGAGAATGGACACTGAAGCTTTCTTT. Protein product: CAWSRRMDTEAFF.

The V gene is TRBV30, the J gene TRBJ2-7; TRBD1 agrees at 9 bases. Germline CDR1 reads GTSNPN; CDR2 reads SVGIG (reference sequence). CDR3 length: 15 residues. V dropped 2 bases and J dropped 5; count of bases not matched to a gene: 10. For the CDR3, the DNA is TGTGCCTGGAGTCGGAAGGACAGGGGATCACACGAGCAGTACTTC. Translating gives CAWSRKDRGSHEQYF. The full variable domain, rest sourced from reference TRBV30 and TRBJ2-7, is SQTIHQWPATLVQPVGSPLSLECTVEGTSNPNLYWYRQAAGRGLQLLFYSVGIGQISSEVPQNLSASRPQDRQFILSSKKLLLSDSGFYLCAWSRKDRGSHEQYFGPGTRLTVT.

The chain couples TRBV6-6 to TRBJ2-7; the match to TRBD2 covers 11 bases. The junction had 4 bases not matched to a gene; V was cut back by 5 bases and J by 1 base. Germline CDR1 is MNHNY and CDR2 is SVGAGI (reference sequence). There are 15 residues in the CDR3. CDR3 nucleotide sequence: TGTGCCAGCAGTCCGACTAGCGGGAAGTCCTACGAGCAGTACTTC. Protein: CASSPTSGKSYEQYF.

V usage is TRBV7-7 and J usage is TRBJ2-2; TRBD1 matches 12 bases. The CDR3 totals 14 residues. CDR1 and CDR2 (germline): SSHAT, FNYEAQ (reference sequence). V shed 8 bases, J shed 7 bases, and the junction held 5 bases outside the gene matches. The CDR3 protein is CASGGTGGGGELFF. For the CDR3, the DNA is TGTGCCAGCGGCGGGACAGGGGGCGGCGGGGAGCTGTTTTTT.

The J gene is TRBJ2-3, the V gene TRBV27; D may be TRBD1 (6 bases). Germline-derived CDR1 and CDR2 are MNHEY and SMNVEV (reference sequence). Trimming shortened V by 7 bases and J by 5 bases, and 22 bases separated the two germline ends. CDR3 size: 16 residues. The CDR3 loop is CASTQRTELRLDTQYF. CDR3 nucleotide sequence: TGTGCCAGCACCCAACGGACAGAACTCAGATTAGATACGCAGTATTTT.

V is TRBV18 and J is TRBJ1-1, with a possible D match to TRBD1 (5 bases). V was shortened by 5 bases and J by 1 base, with 11 bases between the two germline ends. CDR3 length equals 14 residues. Germline V lookup: CDR1 KGHSH, CDR2 LQKENI. The CDR3 DNA is TGTGCCAGCTCAAAGGGGAGGGCGAACACTGAAGCTTTCTTT. Translating it yields CASSKGRANTEAFF.

The chain has TRBV19 and TRBJ2-3; D tentatively fits TRBD1 or TRBD2 (5 bases each). The CDR3 consists of 15 residues. From germline, CDR1 is LNHDA and CDR2 SQIVND (reference sequence). The germline V and J ends were trimmed by 2 bases and 4 bases, with 13 bases remaining between them. The CDR3 DNA reads as TGTGCCAGTAGTATACCGGGGACGTCGTCAGATACGCAGTATTTT. Protein: CASSIPGTSSDTQYF.

The V call is TRBV7-2, the J call TRBJ2-7; 7 bases are shared with TRBD1. Trimming took 3 bases from V and 2 from J; bases not matched to a gene: 4. CDR1 is SGHTA, CDR2 FQGNSA, per germline. The CDR3 has 14 residues. CDR3 DNA: TGTGCCAGCAGCTTCGGGACAGATACCTACGAGCAGTACTTC. It specifies CASSFGTDTYEQYF.

The chain is built from TRBV10-3 and TRBJ2-7; 7 bases are shared with TRBD1. The length of the CDR3 is 14 residues. Germline-derived CDR1 and CDR2 are ENHRY and SYGVKD. V dropped 6 bases and J dropped 0; count of bases not matched to a gene: 5. Here the CDR3 reads CAIRWDSDSYEQYF. CDR3 in DNA: TGTGCCATCAGGTGGGACAGCGACTCCTACGAGCAGTACTTC.

The chain joins TRBV4-3 to TRBJ1-2; D is uncertain. Germline CDR1 reads LGHNA; CDR2 reads YSLEER. Trimming took 0 bases from V and 0 from J, leaving 8 bases between them. The CDR3 has 15 amino acids. CDR3 nucleotides: TGCGCCAGCAGCCAAGATGAAGCAGCTAACTATGGCTACACCTTC. This encodes CASSQDEAANYGYTF.

The chain links TRBV9 to TRBJ1-2; D gene ambiguous. CDR1 and CDR2 from the germline V gene are SGDLS and YYNGEE. The CDR3 has 13 amino acids. V shed 3 bases and J shed 8 bases, with 14 bases lying between them. Here the CDR3 reads CASSGRTPEGYTF. As DNA, the CDR3 is TGTGCCAGCAGCGGCCGGACCCCGGAAGGCTACACCTTC.

This clone came up a few times. This sample also contains other DNA sequences that code for the same CDR3. The V gene is TRBV30, the J gene TRBJ2-2; possible D gene TRBD1, 5 bases. V was clipped by 5 bases and J by 1 base, with 5 bases between them. The CDR3 covers 12 residues. The germline gives CDR1 GTSNPN, CDR2 SVGIG (reference sequence). The CDR3 DNA reads TGTGCCTGGGGACAGAACACCGGGGAGCTGTTTTTT. Residues: CAWGQNTGELFF.

V gene TRBV2 combines with J gene TRBJ2-7; D is perhaps TRBD2 (6 bases). V dropped 7 bases and J dropped 1 base, with 14 bases sitting between them. This CDR3 comprises 14 residues. Germline V gene sequence: CDR1 SNHLY, CDR2 FYNNEI. The DNA for the CDR3 is TGTGCCAGCATCTGGACTACATGGTCCTACGAGCAGTACTTC. This sequence encodes CASIWTTWSYEQYF.

To note about this clone: One end of the junction is discordant with germline, which a read error may explain. The V call is TRBV29-1, the J call TRBJ1-1; D not resolved. The CDR3 is made up of 11 amino acids. Germline lookup yields CDR1 SQVTM and CDR2 ANQGSEA. As DNA, the CDR3 is TGCAGCGCTGAATTGAACACTGAAGCTTTCTTT. It specifies CSAELNTEAFF.

This chain links TRBV10-3 with TRBJ2-1, with TRBD2 identical over 8 bases. Per the germline V gene, CDR1 is ENHRY and CDR2 is SYGVKD. Trimming cost V 8 bases and J 5 bases; bases outside gene matches: 11. There are 15 residues in the CDR3. Here the CDR3 reads CAILAAGGGHNEQFF. CDR3 sequence (DNA): TGTGCCATCCTCGCGGCGGGAGGAGGCCACAATGAGCAGTTCTTC.

The chain links TRBV5-1 to TRBJ2-7, with D unresolved. The length of the CDR3 is 13 residues. CDR1 is SGHRS and CDR2 is YFSETQ in the germline V gene. Between the trimmed V and J ends, which lost 0 bases and 4 bases, there was a span of 8 bases. DNA of the CDR3: TGCGCCAGCAGCTTGGTGGCAGCATACGAGCAGTACTTC. Translation: CASSLVAAYEQYF.

The chain has TRBV28 and TRBJ2-1; 12 bases are shared with TRBD2. The germline gives CDR1 MDHEN, CDR2 SYDVKM. There are 14 residues in the CDR3. The junction had 6 bases not matched to a gene; V was cut back by 10 bases and J by 5 bases. The CDR3 sequence is CATYLAGGNNEQFF. The CDR3 bases are TGTGCCACGTACCTAGCGGGAGGGAACAATGAGCAGTTCTTC.

This clone occurred once. The chain links TRBV15 to TRBJ2-5; no clear D. Looked up from germline, CDR1 is LNHNV and CDR2 is YYDKDF (reference sequence). Trimming removed 1 base at V and 4 bases at J, with 13 bases between. The CDR3 runs to 15 residues. The CDR3 loop is CATSRVSVAPETQYF. The DNA of the CDR3 is TGTGCCACCAGCAGAGTCTCAGTGGCCCCAGAGACCCAGTACTTC.

DNA for the CDR3: TGTGCCATCAGTGTAGGACTAGCGGGGTACCAAGAGACCCAGTACTTC. It yields the protein CAISVGLAGYQETQYF. The chain couples TRBV10-3 to TRBJ2-5; the match to TRBD2 covers 12 bases. With 4 bases clipped from V and 0 bases from J, the junction kept 3 bases outside the gene matches. Germline V CDR1 and CDR2: ENHRY, SYGVKD. The CDR3 loop spans 16 amino acids.

The CDR3 DNA is TGTGCCAGCAGAATACTAGTTGTAGAGACCCAGTACTTC. Its protein is CASRILVVETQYF. The chain is built from TRBV2 and TRBJ2-5; D possibly corresponds to TRBD2 (5 bases). The CDR3 loop spans 13 amino acids. The V and J ends lost 6 bases and 4 bases respectively, with 12 bases between them. CDR1 is SNHLY, CDR2 FYNNEI, per germline.